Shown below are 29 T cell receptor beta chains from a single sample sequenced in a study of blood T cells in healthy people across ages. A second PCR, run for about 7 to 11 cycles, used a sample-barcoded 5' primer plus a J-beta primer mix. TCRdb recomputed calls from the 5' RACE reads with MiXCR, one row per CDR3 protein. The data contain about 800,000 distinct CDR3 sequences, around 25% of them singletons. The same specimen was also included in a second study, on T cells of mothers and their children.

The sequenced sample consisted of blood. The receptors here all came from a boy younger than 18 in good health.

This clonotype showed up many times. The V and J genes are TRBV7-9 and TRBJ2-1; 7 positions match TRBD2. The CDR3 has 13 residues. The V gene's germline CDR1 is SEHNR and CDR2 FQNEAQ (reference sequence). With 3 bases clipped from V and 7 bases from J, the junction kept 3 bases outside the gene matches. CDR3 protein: CASSLKGGNEQFF. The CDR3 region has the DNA TGTGCCAGCAGCTTGAAGGGAGGGAATGAGCAGTTCTTC.

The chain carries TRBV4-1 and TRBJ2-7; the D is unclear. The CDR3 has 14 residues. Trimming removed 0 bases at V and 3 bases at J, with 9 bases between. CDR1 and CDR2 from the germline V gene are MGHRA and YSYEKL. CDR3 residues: CASSQDMGRYEQYF. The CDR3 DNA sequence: TGCGCCAGCAGCCAAGATATGGGCCGCTACGAGCAGTACTTC.

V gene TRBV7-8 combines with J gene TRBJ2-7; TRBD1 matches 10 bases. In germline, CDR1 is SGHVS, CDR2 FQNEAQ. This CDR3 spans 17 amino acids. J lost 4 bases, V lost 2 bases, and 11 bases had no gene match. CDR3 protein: CASSLRDPGQGLYEQYF. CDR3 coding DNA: TGTGCCAGCAGCTTACGAGACCCGGGACAGGGGTTATACGAGCAGTACTTC.

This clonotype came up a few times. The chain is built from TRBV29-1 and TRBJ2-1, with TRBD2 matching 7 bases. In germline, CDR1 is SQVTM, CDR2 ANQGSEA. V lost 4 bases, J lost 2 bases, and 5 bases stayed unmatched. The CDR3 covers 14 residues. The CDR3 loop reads CSVGGGSAYNEQFF. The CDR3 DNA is TGCAGCGTTGGGGGGGGGAGTGCCTACAATGAGCAGTTCTTC.

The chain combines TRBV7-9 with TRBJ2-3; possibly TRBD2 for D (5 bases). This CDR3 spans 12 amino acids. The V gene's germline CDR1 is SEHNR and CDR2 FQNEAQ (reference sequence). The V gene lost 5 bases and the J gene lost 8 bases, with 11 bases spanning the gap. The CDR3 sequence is CASSPTSGTQYF. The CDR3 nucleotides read TGTGCCAGCAGCCCTACTAGTGGTACGCAGTATTTT.

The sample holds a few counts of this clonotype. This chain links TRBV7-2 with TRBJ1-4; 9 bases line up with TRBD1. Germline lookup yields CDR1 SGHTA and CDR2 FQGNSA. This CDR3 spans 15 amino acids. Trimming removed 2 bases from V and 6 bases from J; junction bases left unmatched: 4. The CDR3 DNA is TGTGCCAGCAGCTTAAGGACAGGGGTGTATGAAAAACTGTTTTTT. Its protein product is CASSLRTGVYEKLFF.

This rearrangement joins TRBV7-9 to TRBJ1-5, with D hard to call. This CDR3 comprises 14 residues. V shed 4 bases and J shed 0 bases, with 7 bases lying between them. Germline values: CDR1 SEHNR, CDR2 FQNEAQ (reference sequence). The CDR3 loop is CASSSLNSNQPQHF. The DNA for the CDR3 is TGTGCCAGCAGCTCACTGAATAGCAATCAGCCCCAGCATTTT.

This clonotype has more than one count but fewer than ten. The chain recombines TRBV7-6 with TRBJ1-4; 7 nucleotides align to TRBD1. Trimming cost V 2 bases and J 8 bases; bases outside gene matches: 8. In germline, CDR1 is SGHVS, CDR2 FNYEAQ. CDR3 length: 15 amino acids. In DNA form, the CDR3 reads TGTGCCAGCAGCTTAAATCGACAGGGATCCGAAAAACTGTTTTTT. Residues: CASSLNRQGSEKLFF.

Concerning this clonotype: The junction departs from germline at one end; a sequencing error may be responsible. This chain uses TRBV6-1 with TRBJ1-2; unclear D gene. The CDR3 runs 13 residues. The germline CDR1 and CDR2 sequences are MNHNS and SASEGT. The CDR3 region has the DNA TGTGCCAGCAGTCAAGCGGGGAACCATGGCTACACCTTC. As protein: CASSQAGNHGYTF.

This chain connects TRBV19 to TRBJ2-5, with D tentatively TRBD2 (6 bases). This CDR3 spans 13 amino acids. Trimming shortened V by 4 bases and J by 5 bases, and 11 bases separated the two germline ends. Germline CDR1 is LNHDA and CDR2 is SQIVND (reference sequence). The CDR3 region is CASSNGGVETQYF. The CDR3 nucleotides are TGTGCCAGTAGTAACGGGGGTGTGGAGACCCAGTACTTC. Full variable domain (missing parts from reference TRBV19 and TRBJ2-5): DGGITQSPKYLFRKEGQNVTLSCEQNLNHDAMYWYRQDPGQGLRLIYYSQIVNDFQKGDIAEGYSVSREKKESFPLTVTSAQKNPTAFYLCASSNGGVETQYFGPGTRLLVL.

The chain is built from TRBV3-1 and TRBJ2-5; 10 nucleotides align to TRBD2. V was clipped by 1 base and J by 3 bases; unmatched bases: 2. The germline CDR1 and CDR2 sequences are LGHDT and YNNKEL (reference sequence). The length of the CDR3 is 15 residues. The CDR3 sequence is CASSQGTSGKETQYF. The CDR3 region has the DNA TGTGCCAGCAGCCAAGGGACTAGCGGTAAAGAGACCCAGTACTTC.

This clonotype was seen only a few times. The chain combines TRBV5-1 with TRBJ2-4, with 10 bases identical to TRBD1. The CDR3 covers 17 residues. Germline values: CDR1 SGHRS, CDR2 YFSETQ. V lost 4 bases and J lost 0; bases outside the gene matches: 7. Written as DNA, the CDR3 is TGCGCCAGCAGCCCCGGGGGACAGGGGATAGCCAAAAACATTCAGTACTTC. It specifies CASSPGGQGIAKNIQYF.

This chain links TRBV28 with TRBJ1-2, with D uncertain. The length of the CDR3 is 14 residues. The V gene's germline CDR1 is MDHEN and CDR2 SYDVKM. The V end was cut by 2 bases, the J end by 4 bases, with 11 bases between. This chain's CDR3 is CASSLEVQAYGYTF. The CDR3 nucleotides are TGTGCCAGCAGTTTAGAAGTCCAGGCCTATGGCTACACCTTC.

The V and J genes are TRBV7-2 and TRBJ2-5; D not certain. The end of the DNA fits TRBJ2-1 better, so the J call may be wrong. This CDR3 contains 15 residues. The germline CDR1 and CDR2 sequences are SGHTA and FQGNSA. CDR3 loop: CASSLTGFGQNEQFF. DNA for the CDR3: TGTGCCAGCAGCTTAACCGGGTTCGGGCAGAATGAGCAGTTCTTC.

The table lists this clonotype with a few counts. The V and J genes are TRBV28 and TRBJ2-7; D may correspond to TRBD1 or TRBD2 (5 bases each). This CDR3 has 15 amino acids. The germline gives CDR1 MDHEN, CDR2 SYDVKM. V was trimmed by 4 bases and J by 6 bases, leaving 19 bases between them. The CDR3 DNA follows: TGTGCCAGCAGTTGGGCAGGGAGTCTTCTGGGCGAGCAGTACTTC. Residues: CASSWAGSLLGEQYF.

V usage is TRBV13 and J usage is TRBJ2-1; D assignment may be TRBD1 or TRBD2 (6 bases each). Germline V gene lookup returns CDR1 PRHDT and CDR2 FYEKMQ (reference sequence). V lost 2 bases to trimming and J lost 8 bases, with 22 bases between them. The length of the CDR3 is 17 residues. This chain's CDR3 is CASSLRPSFGGPDEQFF. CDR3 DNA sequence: TGTGCCAGCAGCTTACGCCCCTCGTTTGGGGGGCCCGATGAGCAGTTCTTC.

The CDR3 nucleotides read TGTGCCAGCAGTGGACTTTACAGGGGGCAGGGTGAAAAACTGTTTTTT. Protein sequence: CASSGLYRGQGEKLFF. V is TRBV25-1 and J is TRBJ1-4; 9 positions agree with TRBD1. The CDR3 contains 16 residues. Trimming removed 4 bases from V and 7 bases from J; junction bases left unmatched: 10. Germline CDR1 MGHDK, CDR2 SYGVNS.

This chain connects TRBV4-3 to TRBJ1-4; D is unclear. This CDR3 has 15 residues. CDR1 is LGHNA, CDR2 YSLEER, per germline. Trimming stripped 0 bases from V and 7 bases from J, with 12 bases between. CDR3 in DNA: TGCGCCAGCAGCCAAGACGGAATCTCTAGTGAAAAACTGTTTTTT. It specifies CASSQDGISSEKLFF.

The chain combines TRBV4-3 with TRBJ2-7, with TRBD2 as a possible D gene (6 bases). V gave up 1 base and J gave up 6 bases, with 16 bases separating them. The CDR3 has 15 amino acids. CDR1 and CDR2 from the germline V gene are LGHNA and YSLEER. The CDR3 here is CASSQVTWGDREQYF. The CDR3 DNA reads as TGCGCCAGCAGCCAAGTAACCTGGGGGGATCGCGAGCAGTACTTC.

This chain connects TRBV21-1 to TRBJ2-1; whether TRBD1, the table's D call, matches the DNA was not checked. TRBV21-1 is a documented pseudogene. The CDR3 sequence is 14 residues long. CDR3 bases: TGTGCCAGCAGGGGTCAGGGCAGTGGAGATGAGCAGTTCTTC. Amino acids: CASRGQGSGDEQFF.

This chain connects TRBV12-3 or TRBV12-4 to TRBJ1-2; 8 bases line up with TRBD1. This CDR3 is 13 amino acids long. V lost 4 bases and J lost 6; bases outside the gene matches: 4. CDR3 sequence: CASSSSGGDGYTF. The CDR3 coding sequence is TGTGCCAGCAGTTCATCAGGGGGCGATGGCTACACCTTC.

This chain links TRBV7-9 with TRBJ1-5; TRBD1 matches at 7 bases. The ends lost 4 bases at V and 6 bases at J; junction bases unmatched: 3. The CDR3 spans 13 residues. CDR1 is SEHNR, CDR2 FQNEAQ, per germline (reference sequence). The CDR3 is CASSSTGVQPQHF. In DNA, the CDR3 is TGTGCCAGCAGCTCCACAGGGGTTCAGCCCCAGCATTTT.

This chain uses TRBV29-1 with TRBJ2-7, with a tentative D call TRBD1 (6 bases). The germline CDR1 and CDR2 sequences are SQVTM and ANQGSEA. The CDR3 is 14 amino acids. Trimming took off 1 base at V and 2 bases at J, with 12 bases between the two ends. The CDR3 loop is CSVEVRGTPYEQYF. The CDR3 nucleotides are TGCAGCGTTGAAGTCAGGGGCACGCCCTACGAGCAGTACTTC.

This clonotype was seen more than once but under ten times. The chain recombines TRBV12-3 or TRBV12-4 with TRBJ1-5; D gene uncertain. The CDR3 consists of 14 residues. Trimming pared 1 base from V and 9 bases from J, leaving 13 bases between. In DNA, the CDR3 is TGTGCCAGCAGTTTAGGGCCCGAGGTCGGGCCCCAGCATTTT. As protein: CASSLGPEVGPQHF.

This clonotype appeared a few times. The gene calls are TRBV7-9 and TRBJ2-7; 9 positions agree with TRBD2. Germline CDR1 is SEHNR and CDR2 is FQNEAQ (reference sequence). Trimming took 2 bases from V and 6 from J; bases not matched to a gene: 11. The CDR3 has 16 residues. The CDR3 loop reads CASSLSTGTSTCEQYF. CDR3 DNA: TGTGCCAGCAGCTTATCAACAGGGACTAGCACCTGCGAGCAGTACTTC.

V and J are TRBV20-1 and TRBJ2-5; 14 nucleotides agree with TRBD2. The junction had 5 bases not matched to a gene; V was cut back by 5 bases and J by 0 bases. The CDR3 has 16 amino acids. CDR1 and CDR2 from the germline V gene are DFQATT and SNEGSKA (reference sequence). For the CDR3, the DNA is TGCAGTGCTGGGACTAGCGGGAGAGTGGACCAAGAGACCCAGTACTTC. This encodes CSAGTSGRVDQETQYF.

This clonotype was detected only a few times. The CDR3 loop is CASSLGPQVANTEAFF. The CDR3 coding sequence is TGTGCCAGCAGCTTGGGACCACAGGTAGCGAACACTGAAGCTTTCTTT. The chain links TRBV5-6 to TRBJ1-1, with D perhaps TRBD1 (5 bases). Germline assignment: CDR1 SGHDT and CDR2 YYEEEE. The CDR3 is 16 amino acids. Trimming left V 0 bases short and J 1 base short, with 13 bases between.

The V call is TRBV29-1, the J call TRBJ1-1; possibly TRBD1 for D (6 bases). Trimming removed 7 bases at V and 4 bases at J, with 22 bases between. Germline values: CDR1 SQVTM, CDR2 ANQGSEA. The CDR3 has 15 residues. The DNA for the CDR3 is TGCAGCGCTGGCGCGTCACAGGGAGATGGCACTGAAGCTTTCTTT. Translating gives CSAGASQGDGTEAFF.

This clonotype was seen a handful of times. The CDR3 is CAIRDPGQETQYF. DNA for the CDR3: TGTGCCATCAGGGACCCGGGACAAGAGACCCAGTACTTC. This chain joins TRBV10-3 and TRBJ2-5, with D possibly being TRBD2 (5 bases). The CDR3 has 13 amino acids. V was pared by 6 bases and J by 2 bases, with 10 bases between. Germline V gene sequence: CDR1 ENHRY, CDR2 SYGVKD.